What follows describes a single TCR beta chain. Antigen: not known. The data derive from a study of spatial heterogeneity in lung cancer. Turning to the study itself: Consistently, beta-chain sequences turned up in larger numbers than alpha-chain sequences did. Strong correlation was found between tumor-region TCR transcript counts and a T cell module score from matched bulk RNA-seq.

TCRdb reprocessed the 5' RACE reads with MiXCR, giving one entry per CDR3 protein. The sample lists 17,000 or so distinct CDR3 sequences; around 7% were seen once. The V and J ends lost 0 bases and 3 bases, in that order; junction bases with no gene match: 3. Per the germline V gene, CDR1 is LGHNA and CDR2 is YNFKEQ. The CDR3 length is 15 residues. Time point defined: sample taken at primary tumor resection. The donor population consisted of approximately 70 patients with untreated, early-stage non-small cell lung cancer. Frozen PBMC, nontumor lung or tumor provided whole RNA, which was sequenced unsorted. Study-wide findings and caveats: Counts of expanded intratumoral alpha and beta TCRs tracked tumor mutation counts.

The clonotype originates from a female donor with early-stage non-small cell lung cancer. The chain combines TRBV4-2 with TRBJ1-1; 8 bases are a match to TRBD1. The source material was lung tumor tissue, sampled at surgery. DNA of the CDR3: TGTGCCAGCAGCCAAGAAACGACAGGGGACACTGAAGCTTTCTTT. This codes for CASSQETTGDTEAFF.